This TCR beta chain was sequenced in a study of cytomegalovirus exposure and HLA in healthy donors (dated 2017 in TCRdb). In terms of the full investigation: An earlier analysis of some 620 of the donors reported about 300 Gb of sequence data and 117 million unique TCR beta sequences obtained from about 200 million T cells. The study aimed to test whether cataloging public T cell receptors could reveal signatures of past pathogen exposure. The study profiled the T cell repertoires of under 700 subjects by immunosequencing and related them to cytomegalovirus serostatus. Four to six DR-DQ haplotypes were handled as single units for association and clustering, since linkage in the cohort was strong. A later genetic analysis used genome-wide SNP genotypes for about 55% of the 666 donors, treating that subset as a discovery cohort. All discovery cohort repertoires had been generated on a single sequencing platform. HLA typing covered class I and class II loci at four-digit resolution. Roughly 300 gigabases of sequencing data and approximately 80 million unique TCR sequences were included in an early release covering about 600 HLA-typed donors. Besides the first cohort of approximately 710 subjects, a separate validation cohort made up of 120 different subjects was used. Among 350 to 400 genotyped donors of the cohort, an average of about 240,000 unique TCR beta nucleotide sequences were sequenced per donor, 15% to 20% of them non-productive. In an earlier analysis of 587 of the donors, high-throughput TCR beta sequencing was used to judge whether each TCR beta V gene segment behaved as functional or pseudogenic. Donor age, sex, ethnicity and CMV serostatus were compiled together with the repertoire data. In a later analysis, previously published TCR beta repertoires from about 670 donors were re-analyzed and high-resolution HLA genotyping was added so that TCR occurrence patterns could be studied. Typing coverage differed by locus: A, B, C, DRB1 and DQB1 were typed in about 620-630 donors, DQA1 in 500 to 550, DPA1 in 606, and DPB1 in 472. The later analysis used no new phenotypic data to find candidate immune exposures, relying instead on TCR beta sequences and their occurrence across donors. To predict cytomegalovirus infection status, the study combined high-throughput TCR immunosequencing, statistical association of individual TCRs with disease status, and machine learning. Of the roughly 400 genotyped donors, 81% fell in the genetic ancestry cluster associated with self-reported Caucasian donors. Broader findings and caveats from the paper: According to a later analysis, most CMV-associated TCR beta chains appeared to be HLA-restricted, and the HLA associations seemed to be driven largely by CMV exposure. A later analysis reported that several top co-occurrence clusters appeared linked to parvovirus B19, influenza, CMV and Epstein-Barr virus. Broadly in line with IMGT annotations, most TCR beta V segments showed up in productive rearrangements about 87% or about 30% of the time in an earlier analysis of 450 to 750 of the donors. The classifier was reported to diagnose cytomegalovirus status with high specificity and sensitivity in both the original and validation cohorts. The sequencing pipeline was judged likely to have produced a cluster of highly shared sequence variants as a technical artifact. Compared with equally common non-associated chains, HLA-associated TCR beta chains in a later analysis were more clonally expanded and had lower generation probabilities. Because counts were too low, fewer than 20 rarely observed V segments, including chromosome 9 orphons, were excluded from the earlier analysis of several hundred of the donors. Correlated functional status among segregating V segments might reflect linkage disequilibrium, but an unknown experimental factor could not be ruled out. A later analysis found that TCR association rates varied across HLA loci, with DRB1 alleles showing the most associated TCRs and HLA-C alleles the fewest. A further reported finding was that TCR beta sequences accurately predicted the HLA-A and HLA-B alleles for most subjects in the first cohort. Compared with the roughly 700-donor mean, donors in an Asian-associated ancestry cluster had fewer N-insertions in productive TCRs, according to a later genetic analysis. A few of the identified cytomegalovirus-associated TCR beta chains were confirmed in vitro to be specific for cytomegalovirus antigens. A later analysis associated 16,951 TCR beta sequences with specific HLA alleles at a false discovery rate of 0.05. A later genetic analysis associated a missense DCLRE1C variant with V-gene and J-gene trimming of TCR beta chains, and an independent cohort replicated the association. The cohort was sequenced for TCR beta chains only, and without alpha or paired-chain data the features that could be detected were limited. Assigning TCR associations to individual alleles was difficult when HLA alleles, especially DR and DQ, strongly co-occurred. A total of 150 to 200 TCR beta chains were listed by the study as associated with cytomegalovirus. HLA typing was unavailable for some donors at each locus, so association tests used only the typed subset. Some IMGT-functional V segments, including TRBV6-2 and TRBV6-3, could not be distinguished by the 87-base-pair reads and were therefore excluded. For the cohort, immune exposure information was limited to CMV serostatus. The authors suggested that the approach could potentially be generalized to other disease states and immunological phenotypes. Presence/absence analyses assumed roughly uniform sequencing depth across donors, an assumption that may not hold. Most TCR sequences were seen in very few donors, while some public TCRs were found in many individuals.

From cysteine to phenylalanine, the CDR3 is 9 amino acids long. Solely the CDR3 DNA is kept, with 27 bases framed from the first base. V drops 9 bases and J drops 6 bases, leaving 6 bases in between. Preparation of the library involved the immunoSEQ multiplex PCR assay. For the multiplex PCR, a mixture combining 60 forward primers for TCR Vbeta segments and 13 reverse primers for TCR Jbeta segments was used. A multiplex PCR assay on genomic DNA amplified the CDR3 region of rearranged TCR beta genes. Amplified TCR beta libraries were sequenced as 87-base-pair reads on the Illumina HiSeq System. On the study's bioinformatics: Across the 700 or so repertoires, a later analysis counted around 80 million unique TCR beta chains, around 11 million of which were shared by at least two donors. A nearest-neighbor algorithm error-corrected the raw reads and collapsed the reads into unique sequences, merging closely related sequences to remove PCR and sequencing errors. V, D and J gene segments were assigned by aligning CDR3 sequences to IMGT reference sequences. For a sequence to be retained, a match of at least six nucleotides to both a V gene segment and a J gene segment was required. A rearrangement counted as productive if the CDR3 had no stop codons and remained in frame with V and J, and every other rearrangement counted as non-productive. Following IMGT convention, CDR3 was defined as the stretch from the second conserved V-encoded cysteine up to the conserved J-encoded phenylalanine. Sequences without an unambiguous match to a single V gene segment were excluded from the earlier analysis of approximately 600 of the donors. In an earlier analysis of several hundred of the donors, V segments were called functional above 56.7% productive rearrangements and were called segregating when the between-donor standard deviation exceeded 5%. A statistical classification framework was built to diagnose cytomegalovirus status from the catalog of TCR beta chain sequences. In a later analysis, V and J genes were assigned by comparing TCR nucleotide sequences against IMGT/GENE-DB human TR gene sequences. In a later analysis, CDR3 sequences and most-parsimonious VDJ recombination scenarios were assigned using the TCRdist pipeline. In a later analysis, every TCR beta chain was defined by the combination of its CDR3 amino acid sequence and its V-gene family, and reads without a unique V-gene family were dropped. As a way to deal with suspected cross-contamination and a sequencing artifact, a later analysis dropped approximately 570 nucleotide sequences that were highly shared and had low generation probability. In a later analysis, a clonal expansion index was calculated for each public chain from normalized within-repertoire ranks of inferred template counts. A later analysis computed generation probabilities with a VDJ recombination model fitted to out-of-frame rearrangements, and checked the results against IGoR. In a later analysis, TCR-TCR, TCR-HLA and TCR-CMV co-occurrence was scored with hypergeometric tests, and a repertoire-size bias correction was applied to TCR pairs. False discovery rates were estimated in a later analysis by permuting HLA or CMV assignments 20 times. In a later analysis, co-occurring TCRs were grouped using DBSCAN, and TCRdist sequence similarity was added for clustering within HLA-allele-positive subsets. For co-occurrence clustering, repertoires with fewer than 30,000 or more than 120,000 public chains were excluded, along with several repertoires with anomalous nucleotide sharing. The table comes from immuneACCESS by way of TCRdb, which keeps in-frame sequences with V and J called. Part of the clones is missing from these tables; in studies checked, under half for an unresolved V gene and the rest for unknown reasons. The V and J calls and clone size are taken from that table; D and trimming were inferred from the DNA. This sample has about 100,000 clones in its table, and 80% of those were observed once. The top ten clones comprise around 6.7% of the sample.

The cohort was made up of approximately 700 healthy bone marrow donors. Cohort members were all nominally healthy when sampled, although unrecorded immune exposures were likely present. The donor tested CMV seronegative, placing the donor among the 352 seronegative members of the cohort. A peripheral blood sample was provided by each donor, and peripheral blood mononuclear cells were used for TCR beta sequencing. Genomic DNA extraction from the blood cell samples was performed with the Qiagen DNeasy Blood Extraction Kit. The sample holds a few counts of this clone. It lacks a known antigen. Base qualities are not at hand, and no much larger clone is one base apart.

The sequence was collected from a man aged 25 to 40 in good health and CMV-seronegative. The material sequenced was PBMCs. The rearranged segments are TRBV6-7 and TRBJ2-7; the D gene identity is not certain. TRBV6-7 falls under the ORF class, with uncertain function. DNA sequence: TGTGCCAGTCGGAGCGAGCAGTACTTC. Its protein product is CASRSEQYF.